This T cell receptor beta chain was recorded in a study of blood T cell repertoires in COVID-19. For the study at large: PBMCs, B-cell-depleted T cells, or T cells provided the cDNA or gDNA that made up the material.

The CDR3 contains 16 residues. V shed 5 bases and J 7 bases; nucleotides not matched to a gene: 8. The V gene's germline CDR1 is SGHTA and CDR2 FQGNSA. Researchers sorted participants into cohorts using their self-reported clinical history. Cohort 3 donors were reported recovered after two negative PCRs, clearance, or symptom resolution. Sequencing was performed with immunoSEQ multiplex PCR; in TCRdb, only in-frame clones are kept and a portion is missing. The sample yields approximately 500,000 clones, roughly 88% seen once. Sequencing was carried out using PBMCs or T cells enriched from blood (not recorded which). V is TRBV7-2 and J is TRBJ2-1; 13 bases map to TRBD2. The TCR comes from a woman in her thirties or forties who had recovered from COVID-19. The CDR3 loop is CASSTRLAGGLNEQFF. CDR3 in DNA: TGTGCCAGCAGCACGCGACTAGCGGGAGGCTTAAATGAGCAGTTCTTC.